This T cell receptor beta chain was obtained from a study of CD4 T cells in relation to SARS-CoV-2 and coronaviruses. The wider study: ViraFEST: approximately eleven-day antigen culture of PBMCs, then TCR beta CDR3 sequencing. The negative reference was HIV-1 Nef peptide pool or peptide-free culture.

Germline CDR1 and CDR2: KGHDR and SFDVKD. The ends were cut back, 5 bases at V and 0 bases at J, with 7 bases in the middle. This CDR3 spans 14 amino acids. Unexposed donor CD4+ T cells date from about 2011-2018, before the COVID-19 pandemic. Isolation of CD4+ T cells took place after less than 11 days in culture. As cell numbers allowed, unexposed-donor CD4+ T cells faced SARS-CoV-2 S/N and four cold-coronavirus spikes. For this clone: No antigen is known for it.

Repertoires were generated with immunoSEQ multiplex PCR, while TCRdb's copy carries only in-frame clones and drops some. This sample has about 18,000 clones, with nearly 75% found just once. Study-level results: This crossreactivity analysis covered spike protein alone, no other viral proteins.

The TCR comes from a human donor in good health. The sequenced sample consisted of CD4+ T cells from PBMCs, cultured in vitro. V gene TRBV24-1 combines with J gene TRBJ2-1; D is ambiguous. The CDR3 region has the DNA TGTGCCACCAGTGGCAGGAGCTCCTACAATGAGCAGTTCTTC. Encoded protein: CATSGRSSYNEQFF.